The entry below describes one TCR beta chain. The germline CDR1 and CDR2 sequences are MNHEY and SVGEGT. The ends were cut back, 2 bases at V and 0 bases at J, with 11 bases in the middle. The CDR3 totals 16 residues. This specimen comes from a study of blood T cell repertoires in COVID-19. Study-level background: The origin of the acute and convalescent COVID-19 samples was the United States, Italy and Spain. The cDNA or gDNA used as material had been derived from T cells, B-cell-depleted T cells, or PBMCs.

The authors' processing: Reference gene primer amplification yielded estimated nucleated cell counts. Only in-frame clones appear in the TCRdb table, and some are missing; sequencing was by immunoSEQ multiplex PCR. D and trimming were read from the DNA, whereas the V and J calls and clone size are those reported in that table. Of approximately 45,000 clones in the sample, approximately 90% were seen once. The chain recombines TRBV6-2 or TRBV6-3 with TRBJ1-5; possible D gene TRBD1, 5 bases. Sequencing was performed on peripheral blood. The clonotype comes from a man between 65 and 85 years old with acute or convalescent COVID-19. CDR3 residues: CASSYPPGNSNQPQHF. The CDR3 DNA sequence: TGTGCCAGCAGTTACCCCCCAGGGAATAGCAATCAGCCCCAGCATTTT.